The TCR beta chain described here comes from a study of blood T cell repertoires in COVID-19. About the study: Samples of COVID-19 (acute and convalescent) were obtained from the United States, Italy and Spain.

Germline loops: CDR1 SGDLS, CDR2 YYNGEE. The CDR3 sequence is 13 residues long. V gave up 4 bases and J gave up 8 bases, with 13 bases separating them. This clone turned up a few times. Authors' analysis steps: Using reference gene primer amplification, nucleated cell counts were estimated. This table comes from immunoSEQ multiplex PCR, and its TCRdb copy is limited to in-frame clones, with some not included. V and J calls and clone size are those listed in that table; D and trimming were worked out from the DNA. The top ten clones hold about 1% of a sample with approximately 200,000 clones, roughly 85% of them seen once.

Sequences were obtained from peripheral blood. The clonotype was recovered from a man in his forties with acute or convalescent COVID-19. The chain uses TRBV9 and TRBJ2-1, with TRBD1 as a possible D gene (8 bases). The CDR3: CASSRTGRDEQFF. The CDR3 DNA reads as TGTGCCAGCAGCAGGACAGGGAGGGATGAGCAGTTCTTC.